Following are 17 T cell receptor beta chains from one sample sequenced in a study of cytomegalovirus exposure and HLA in healthy donors. This PCR relied on a set of 60 Vbeta primers and 13 Jbeta primers. The protocol was immunoSEQ multiplex PCR, while the TCRdb copy is restricted to in-frame clones and leaves out a portion. Found here are about 160,000 clones; the top ten clones hold roughly 2%. Sequenced material: PBMCs. These receptors were obtained from a man aged 30 to 45 in good health and CMV-seronegative.

The genes are TRBV7-9 and TRBJ1-1; D is ambiguous. Looked up from germline, CDR1 is SEHNR and CDR2 is FQNEAQ (reference sequence). Trimming left V 5 bases short and J 4 bases short, with 5 bases between. The CDR3 spans 11 residues. The CDR3 spells CASSPLTEAFF. In DNA form, the CDR3 reads TGTGCCAGCAGCCCCCTCACTGAAGCTTTCTTT.

V is TRBV6-4 and J is TRBJ2-1; 7 bases are shared with TRBD2. The germline V gene has CDR1 MRHNA and CDR2 SNTAGT. This CDR3 contains 15 residues. V shed 2 bases and J 1 base; nucleotides not matched to a gene: 2. CDR3 nucleotides: TGTGCCAGCAGTGACGAAGCGGGATCCTACAATGAGCAGTTCTTC. It yields the protein CASSDEAGSYNEQFF.

The chain links TRBV29-1 to TRBJ2-7; TRBD1 agrees at 10 bases. The CDR3 has 13 amino acids. Germline V CDR1 and CDR2: SQVTM, ANQGSEA. V lost 5 bases and J lost 2; bases outside the gene matches: 3. CDR3 nucleotide sequence: TGCAGCGTTCAAGGACAGGGGGCCTACGAGCAGTACTTC. Encoded protein: CSVQGQGAYEQYF.

The rearrangement uses TRBV4-3 and TRBJ2-5; TRBD2 agrees at 7 bases. This CDR3 comprises 16 residues. V dropped 3 bases and J dropped 5; count of bases not matched to a gene: 12. Germline V gives CDR1 LGHNA, CDR2 YSLEER. The CDR3 DNA is TGCGCCAGCAGCCAGGGGGGGAGACAGCGTGGGGAGACCCAGTACTTC. Amino acids: CASSQGGRQRGETQYF.

V is TRBV11-3 and J is TRBJ2-7; TRBD1 agrees at 7 bases. Per germline, CDR1 SGHNT and CDR2 YENEEA. V lost 0 bases to trimming and J lost 0 bases; unmatched junction nucleotides: 11. CDR3 length: 18 amino acids. The CDR3 nucleotides read TGTGCCAGCAGCTTAGAAGCCCCCTGGACAGGTAGCTCCTACGAGCAGTACTTC. Translation: CASSLEAPWTGSSYEQYF.

The chain's CDR3 is CASSLLGQGAEETQYF. The DNA of the CDR3 is TGCGCCAGCAGCCTCCTTGGACAGGGGGCTGAAGAGACCCAGTACTTC. The chain joins TRBV5-1 to TRBJ2-5, with 11 bases identical to TRBD1. Germline V gene data show CDR1 as SGHRS and CDR2 as YFSETQ. V lost 4 bases to trimming and J lost 3 bases; unmatched junction nucleotides: 8. The CDR3 length is 16 residues.

The gene calls are TRBV5-6 and TRBJ2-1; tentative D call: TRBD1 (5 bases). CDR3 length: 16 residues. Deletions cut 4 bases from V and 0 bases from J, with 14 bases between. Looked up from germline, CDR1 is SGHDT and CDR2 is YYEEEE. CDR3 DNA: TGTGCCAGCAGCAGAGAAGACAGAAGCTCCTACAATGAGCAGTTCTTC. It is translated as CASSREDRSSYNEQFF.

This chain connects TRBV29-1 to TRBJ1-5, with 10 bases lining up with TRBD1. Germline loops: CDR1 SQVTM, CDR2 ANQGSEA. V shed 7 bases, J shed 3 bases, and the junction held 3 bases outside the gene matches. CDR3 length: 13 residues. CDR3 protein: CSGGTGVNQPQHF. The CDR3 nucleotides are TGCAGCGGAGGGACAGGGGTCAATCAGCCCCAGCATTTT.

This CDR3 reads CASSLFEVQFF. Here the CDR3 DNA reads TGTGCCAGCAGTTTATTTGAGGTCCAGTTCTTC. This rearrangement joins TRBV28 to TRBJ2-1; no reliable D call. Trimming took off 1 base at V and 13 bases at J, with 8 bases between the two ends. CDR1 is MDHEN and CDR2 is SYDVKM in the germline V gene. This CDR3 spans 11 amino acids.

The chain uses TRBV5-1 and TRBJ1-1; a possible D gene is TRBD1 (6 bases). CDR3 length equals 15 residues. The V gene lost 5 bases and the J gene lost 5 bases, with 19 bases spanning the gap. Germline V gene lookup returns CDR1 SGHRS and CDR2 YFSETQ. The chain's CDR3 is CASSYLTGKRTEAFF. CDR3 DNA: TGCGCCAGCAGTTACCTTACAGGGAAGAGGACTGAAGCTTTCTTT.

This rearrangement joins TRBV5-5 to TRBJ1-5; D gene ambiguous. This CDR3 spans 15 amino acids. Germline V CDR1 and CDR2: SGHKS, YYEKEE (reference sequence). Trimming pared 1 base from V and 0 bases from J, leaving 8 bases between. DNA of the CDR3: TGTGCCAGCAGCTTGAGCTCTAATAGCAATCAGCCCCAGCATTTT. Translating gives CASSLSSNSNQPQHF.

The J gene is TRBJ1-4, the V gene TRBV19; tentative D call: TRBD1 (6 bases). The germline V gene encodes CDR1 LNHDA and CDR2 SQIVND (reference sequence). The V gene lost 7 bases and the J gene lost 6 bases, with 18 bases spanning the gap. This CDR3 has 15 amino acids. CDR3 amino acids: CASKTPGQGHEKLFF. The CDR3 region has the DNA TGTGCCAGTAAAACTCCGGGACAAGGGCATGAAAAACTGTTTTTT.

The chain combines TRBV5-1 with TRBJ2-1; the match to TRBD2 covers 14 bases. Germline CDR1 SGHRS, CDR2 YFSETQ. The CDR3 totals 15 residues. V gave up 5 bases and J gave up 5 bases; unmatched junction bases: 3. This chain's CDR3 is CASRMTSGRDNEQFF. DNA of the CDR3: TGCGCCAGCAGAATGACTAGCGGGAGGGACAATGAGCAGTTCTTC.

This chain uses TRBV19 with TRBJ1-5, with 11 bases aligning to TRBD1. V lost 7 bases to trimming and J lost 4 bases; unmatched junction nucleotides: 6. The CDR3 totals 15 residues. Germline CDR1 reads LNHDA; CDR2 reads SQIVND (reference sequence). The CDR3 region has the DNA TGTGCCAGTACTACCCGGGACAGGGGGAATCAGCCCCAGCATTTT. It translates to CASTTRDRGNQPQHF.

The gene calls are TRBV5-1 and TRBJ2-5; maybe TRBD2 (6 bases). Germline V gene data show CDR1 as SGHRS and CDR2 as YFSETQ. This CDR3 is 15 amino acids long. Trimming left V 1 base short and J 0 bases short, with 10 bases between. The CDR3 region has the DNA TGCGCCAGCAGCTTGAACGGAGGGTACCAAGAGACCCAGTACTTC. The encoded protein is CASSLNGGYQETQYF.

The chain couples TRBV28 to TRBJ1-4; D not certain. Trimming removed 5 bases at V and 4 bases at J, with 14 bases between. This CDR3 has 15 residues. Germline-derived CDR1 and CDR2 are MDHEN and SYDVKM. DNA of the CDR3: TGTGCCAGCAGTCCTAGGCCACCAATTAATGAAAAACTGTTTTTT. This encodes CASSPRPPINEKLFF.

V is TRBV12-5 and J is TRBJ2-3; TRBD2 might be the D (6 bases). V shed 4 bases and J shed 1 base, with 15 bases lying between them. CDR1 and CDR2 (germline): LGHNT, FRNRAP. The CDR3 is 16 residues long. This chain's CDR3 is CASGSPPGDGTDTQYF. The CDR3 DNA reads as TGTGCTAGTGGTTCCCCTCCGGGAGACGGCACAGATACGCAGTATTTT.